The 18 T cell receptor beta chains below come from one sample, sequenced in a study of identical twins. TCRdb re-analysed the 5' RACE reads in MiXCR, keeping a single row per CDR3 protein. This repertoire shows 1.5 million to 2 million distinct CDR3 sequences, about 30% found once; its top ten account for around 0.25%. Source material: cord blood. The receptor source for this set is a newborn girl in good health.

The CDR3 DNA reads TGCAGTGCTAGAATCTTAACTAGCGGGAGGATAAATGAGCAGTACTTC. This codes for CSARILTSGRINEQYF. V is TRBV20-1 and J is TRBJ2-7; 12 bases are a match to TRBD2. The CDR3 runs to 16 residues. The trim removed 2 bases at V and 7 bases at J, leaving 12 bases unmatched. Germline CDR1 is DFQATT and CDR2 is SNEGSKA (reference sequence).

The V call is TRBV4-2, the J call TRBJ2-7; 7 bases agree with TRBD1. Germline V gene data show CDR1 as LGHNA and CDR2 as YNFKEQ. With V trimmed by 3 bases and J by 3 bases, 8 bases remained unmatched. This CDR3 is 15 amino acids long. This CDR3 reads CASSHLQGRHYEQYF. CDR3 nucleotides: TGTGCCAGCAGCCATCTACAGGGGCGTCACTACGAGCAGTACTTC.

This clonotype was counted many times. The chain is built from TRBV11-2 and TRBJ1-5; 7 bases map to TRBD1. Germline-derived CDR1 and CDR2 are SGHAT and FQNNGV. V was clipped by 0 bases and J by 7 bases; unmatched bases: 0. The CDR3 contains 13 residues. CDR3 in DNA: TGTGCCAGCAGCTTAGACAGGGGGCAGCCCCAGCATTTT. Translating gives CASSLDRGQPQHF.

Comments on this clonotype: Germline and junction disagree at one end, which may indicate a read error. This rearrangement joins TRBV12-3 or TRBV12-4 to TRBJ2-3; the match to TRBD2 covers 9 bases. The CDR3 is 14 residues long. The CDR3 loop reads CAGSQEAGGYTQYF. The CDR3, as DNA: TGTGCCGGCAGCCAGGAAGCGGGGGGTTATACGCAGTATTTT.

The chain couples TRBV20-1 to TRBJ2-5, with a tentative D call TRBD1 (5 bases). CDR1 and CDR2 (germline): DFQATT, SNEGSKA (reference sequence). The V gene lost 3 bases and the J gene lost 5 bases, with 13 bases spanning the gap. The CDR3 has 13 amino acids. As DNA, the CDR3 is TGCAGTGCTAGTAGGGGCTCTAGGGAGACCCAGTACTTC. This gives the protein CSASRGSRETQYF.

The chain recombines TRBV9 with TRBJ2-3, with a weak D call TRBD2 (7 bases). Per germline, CDR1 SGDLS and CDR2 YYNGEE. This CDR3 has 15 amino acids. Trimming removed 4 bases from V and 4 bases from J, with 16 bases in between. The DNA for the CDR3 is TGTGCCAGCAGCCTATCCGGGGGGCAAGCAGATACGCAGTATTTT. This translates into CASSLSGGQADTQYF.

Here the CDR3 reads CSAPRTGEAFF. CDR3 DNA sequence: TGCAGTGCTCCTCGGACAGGTGAAGCTTTCTTT. The chain uses TRBV20-1 and TRBJ1-1; 7 bases match TRBD1. Germline V gene sequence: CDR1 DFQATT, CDR2 SNEGSKA (reference sequence). Trimming took 5 bases from V and 7 from J; bases not matched to a gene: 4. This CDR3 is built from 11 residues.

This clonotype was seen a few times. The chain employs TRBV28 and TRBJ2-7; 7 nucleotides match TRBD2. V shed 11 bases, J shed 10 bases, and the junction held 11 bases outside the gene matches. Germline CDR1 is MDHEN and CDR2 is SYDVKM. This CDR3 region has 11 residues. The CDR3 DNA is TGTGCCTGCTCAGAGGGGAGGGCCCAGTACTTC. This gives the protein CACSEGRAQYF.

The chain is built from TRBV13 and TRBJ1-6; tentatively, D is TRBD1 (6 bases). Trimming pared 1 base from V and 7 bases from J, leaving 14 bases between. Germline CDR1 and CDR2: PRHDT and FYEKMQ (reference sequence). The CDR3 length is 16 residues. The CDR3 nucleotides read TGTGCCAGCAGCTTAGACTTCGGGGGCTCAAATTCACCCCTCCACTTT. Its translation: CASSLDFGGSNSPLHF.

In this sample, this clonotype turned up a few times. CDR3 DNA: TGTGCCAGCAGTGTCCAGGCCCAGTACTTC. It yields the protein CASSVQAQYF. The chain combines TRBV2 with TRBJ2-5; D remains unclear. V lost 4 bases and J 9 bases, leaving 6 bases between the germline ends. CDR1 and CDR2 from the germline V gene are SNHLY and FYNNEI. The length of the CDR3 is 10 residues.

The chain employs TRBV27 and TRBJ2-7; no firm D call. CDR1 and CDR2 (germline): MNHEY, SMNVEV (reference sequence). Deletions cut 2 bases from V and 2 bases from J, with 7 bases between. The CDR3 is made up of 13 amino acids. The CDR3 sequence is CASSLRFAYEQYF. CDR3 coding DNA: TGTGCCAGCAGTTTACGGTTCGCCTACGAGCAGTACTTC.

The chain's CDR3 is CASSQDGNTQYF. The CDR3 nucleotides read TGTGCCAGCAGCCAGGACGGGAATACGCAGTATTTT. This chain uses TRBV13 with TRBJ2-3; the D gene is possibly TRBD2 (5 bases). Deletions cut 5 bases from V and 7 bases from J, with 10 bases between. Germline assignment: CDR1 PRHDT and CDR2 FYEKMQ (reference sequence). The CDR3 runs to 12 residues. The complete variable domain, with remaining parts taken from reference TRBV13 and TRBJ2-3, reads AAGVIQSPRHLIKEKRETATLKCYPIPRHDTVYWYQQGPGQDPQFLISFYEKMQSDKGSIPDRFSAQQFSDYHSELNMSSLELGDSALYFCASSQDGNTQYFGPGTRLTVL.

This chain joins TRBV5-1 and TRBJ2-3, with 13 bases matching TRBD2. The CDR3 extends over 16 amino acids. Trimming took 0 bases from V and 8 from J; bases not matched to a gene: 6. CDR1 SGHRS and CDR2 YFSETQ come from the germline V gene. The CDR3 sequence is CASSLAGLAGVATQYF. In nucleotides, the CDR3 is TGCGCCAGCAGCTTGGCAGGACTAGCGGGAGTTGCTACGCAGTATTTT.

This chain joins TRBV29-1 and TRBJ1-1, with D hard to call. The germline CDR1 and CDR2 sequences are SQVTM and ANQGSEA. This CDR3 region has 14 residues. V was cut by 4 bases and J by 1 base, with 13 bases left in between. CDR3 sequence: CSVGVGTANTEAFF. CDR3 DNA: TGCAGCGTTGGGGTTGGTACGGCGAACACTGAAGCTTTCTTT.

This clonotype was counted only a few times. The genes are TRBV3-1 and TRBJ2-1; the match to TRBD2 covers 10 bases. Matching the DNA end better, TRBJ2-7 makes the J call doubtful. The CDR3 contains 15 residues. CDR1 is LGHDT, CDR2 YNNKEL, per germline (reference sequence). CDR3 coding DNA: TGTGCCAGCAGCCATCCCATAGCGGGGGGCAATGAGCAGTACTTC. Translation gives CASSHPIAGGNEQYF.

The chain has TRBV11-2 and TRBJ2-5, with unresolved D. The V gene lost 3 bases and the J gene lost 1 base, with 12 bases spanning the gap. The CDR3 totals 15 residues. Germline V gene sequence: CDR1 SGHAT, CDR2 FQNNGV. Here the CDR3 reads CASSLKGAPQETQYF. As DNA, the CDR3 is TGTGCCAGCAGCTTGAAAGGAGCTCCCCAAGAGACCCAGTACTTC.

The rearrangement uses TRBV6-6 and TRBJ1-5; 7 bases agree with TRBD1. CDR1 is MNHNY, CDR2 SVGAGI, per germline (reference sequence). With V trimmed by 6 bases and J by 4 bases, 6 bases remained unmatched. This CDR3 comprises 14 residues. Here the CDR3 DNA reads TGTGCCAGCAGCACCGACAGGGCGAATCAGCCCCAGCATTTT. It encodes CASSTDRANQPQHF.

This clonotype was counted only a few times. The chain recombines TRBV20-1 with TRBJ2-5; D is ambiguous. V was trimmed by 4 bases and J by 7 bases, leaving 16 bases between them. The germline gives CDR1 DFQATT, CDR2 SNEGSKA (reference sequence). The CDR3 sequence is 13 residues long. The CDR3 DNA sequence: TGCAGTGCTATTGGACGACCGATACGGACCCAGTACTTC. Translated: CSAIGRPIRTQYF.